This entry features one T cell receptor beta chain sequence. What it binds is not known. The data were taken from a study of T cells in localized non-small cell lung cancer. Whole-study findings and limits: Sequencing involved a lone tumor region, leaving heterogeneity possible. A median of approximately 50 clones ranked among the top 100 in tumor appeared in adjacent lung.

Some clones are missing from TCRdb's copy, which holds only in-frame ones; the method was immunoSEQ multiplex PCR. The sample contains about 40,000 clones, about 76% of which appear only once. V lost 0 bases and J lost 6; bases outside the gene matches: 8. The CDR3 length is 16 residues. Germline lookup yields CDR1 MGHRA and CDR2 YSYEKL. The chain employs TRBV4-1 and TRBJ2-7; 10 nucleotides match TRBD2. This receptor was identified in a male donor older than 55 with stage II lung adenocarcinoma. This specimen consisted of peripheral blood mononuclear cells, obtained before any cancer treatment. Here the CDR3 reads CASSQDGGVAGGEQYF. The CDR3 nucleotides read TGCGCCAGCAGCCAAGACGGTGGGGTAGCGGGAGGCGAGCAGTACTTC.